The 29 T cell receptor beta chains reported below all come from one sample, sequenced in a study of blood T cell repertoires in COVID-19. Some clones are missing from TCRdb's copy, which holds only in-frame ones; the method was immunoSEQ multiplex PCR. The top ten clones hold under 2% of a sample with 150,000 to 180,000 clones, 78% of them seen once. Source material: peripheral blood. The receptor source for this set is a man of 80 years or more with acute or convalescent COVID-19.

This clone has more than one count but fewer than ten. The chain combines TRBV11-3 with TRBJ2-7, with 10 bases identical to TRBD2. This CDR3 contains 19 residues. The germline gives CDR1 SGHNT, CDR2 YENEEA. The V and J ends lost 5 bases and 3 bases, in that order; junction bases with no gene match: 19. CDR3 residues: CASSQAPLAGANTRYEQYF. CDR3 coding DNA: TGTGCCAGCAGCCAGGCCCCGCTAGCGGGGGCGAACACCCGCTACGAGCAGTACTTC.

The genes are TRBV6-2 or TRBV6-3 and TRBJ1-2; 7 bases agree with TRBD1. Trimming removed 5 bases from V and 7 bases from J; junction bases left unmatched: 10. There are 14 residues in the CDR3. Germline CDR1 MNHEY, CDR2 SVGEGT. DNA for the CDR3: TGTGCCAGCAGTGAGCCGACAGGGTTGACTGGCTACACCTTC. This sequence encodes CASSEPTGLTGYTF.

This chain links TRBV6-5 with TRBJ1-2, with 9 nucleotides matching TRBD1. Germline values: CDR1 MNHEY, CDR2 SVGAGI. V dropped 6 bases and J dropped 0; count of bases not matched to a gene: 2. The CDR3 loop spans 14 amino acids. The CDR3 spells CASRWTGANYGYTF. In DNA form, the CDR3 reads TGTGCCAGCAGGTGGACAGGGGCTAACTATGGCTACACCTTC.

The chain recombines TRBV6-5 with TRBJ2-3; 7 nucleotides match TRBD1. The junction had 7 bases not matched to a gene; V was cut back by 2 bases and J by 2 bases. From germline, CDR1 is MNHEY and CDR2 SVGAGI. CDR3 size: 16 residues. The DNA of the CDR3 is TGTGCCAGCAGTTACCTGGGACAGTTAAACACAGATACGCAGTATTTT. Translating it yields CASSYLGQLNTDTQYF.

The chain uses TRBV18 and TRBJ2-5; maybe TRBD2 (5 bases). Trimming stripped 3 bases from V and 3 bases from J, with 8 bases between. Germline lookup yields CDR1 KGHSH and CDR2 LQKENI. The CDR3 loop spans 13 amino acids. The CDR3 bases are TGTGCCAGCTCACCGGGGAGTAAAGAGACCCAGTACTTC. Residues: CASSPGSKETQYF.

The CDR3 here is CASASETGVSTEAFF. CDR3 sequence (DNA): TGTGCCAGCGCGTCCGAGACAGGGGTTTCCACTGAAGCTTTCTTT. The chain employs TRBV11-2 and TRBJ1-1; 8 nucleotides match TRBD1. Germline V gives CDR1 SGHAT, CDR2 FQNNGV. V lost 8 bases and J lost 4; bases outside the gene matches: 12. The CDR3 totals 15 residues.

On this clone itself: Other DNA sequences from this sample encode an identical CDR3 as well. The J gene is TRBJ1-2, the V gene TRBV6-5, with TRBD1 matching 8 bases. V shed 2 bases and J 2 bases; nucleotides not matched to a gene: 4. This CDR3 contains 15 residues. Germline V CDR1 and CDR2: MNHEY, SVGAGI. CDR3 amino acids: CASSYSGQGNYGYTF. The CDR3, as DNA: TGTGCCAGCAGTTACAGCGGACAGGGAAACTATGGCTACACCTTC.

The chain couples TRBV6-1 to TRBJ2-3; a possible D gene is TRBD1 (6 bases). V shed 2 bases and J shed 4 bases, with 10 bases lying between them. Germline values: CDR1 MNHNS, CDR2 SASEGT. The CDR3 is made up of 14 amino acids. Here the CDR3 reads CASSETGRADTQYF. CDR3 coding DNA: TGTGCCAGCAGTGAAACAGGGCGGGCAGATACGCAGTATTTT.

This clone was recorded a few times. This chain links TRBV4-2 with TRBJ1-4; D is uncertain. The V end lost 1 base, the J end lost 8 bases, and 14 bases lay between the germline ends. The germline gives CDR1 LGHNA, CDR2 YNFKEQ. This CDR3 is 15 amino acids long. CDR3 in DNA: TGTGCCAGCAGCCAAGCGGGAGGGCAGCGGGAAAAACTGTTTTTT. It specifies CASSQAGGQREKLFF.

CDR3 sequence reads: CASSESNRTDNEQFF. The CDR3 bases are TGTGCCAGCAGTGAATCGAACAGGACAGACAATGAGCAGTTCTTC. This sequence joins TRBV25-1 and TRBJ2-1, with D possibly TRBD1 on 6 matching bases. From germline, CDR1 is MGHDK and CDR2 SYGVNS. The CDR3 extends over 15 amino acids. V lost 1 base, J lost 5 bases, and 12 bases lay in between.

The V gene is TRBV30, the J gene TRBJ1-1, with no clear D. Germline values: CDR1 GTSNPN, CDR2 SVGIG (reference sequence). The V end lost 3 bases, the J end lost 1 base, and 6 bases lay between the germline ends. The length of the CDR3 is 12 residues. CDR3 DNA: TGTGCCTGGAGCCCGGGGAACACTGAAGCTTTCTTT. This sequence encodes CAWSPGNTEAFF. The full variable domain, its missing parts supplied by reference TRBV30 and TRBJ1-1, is SQTIHQWPATLVQPVGSPLSLECTVEGTSNPNLYWYRQAAGRGLQLLFYSVGIGQISSEVPQNLSASRPQDRQFILSSKKLLLSDSGFYLCAWSPGNTEAFFGQGTRLTVV.

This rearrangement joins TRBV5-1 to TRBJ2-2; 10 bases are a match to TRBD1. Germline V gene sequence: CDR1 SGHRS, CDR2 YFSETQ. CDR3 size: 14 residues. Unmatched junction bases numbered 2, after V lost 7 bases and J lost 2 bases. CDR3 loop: CASGTGDNTGELFF. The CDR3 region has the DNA TGCGCCAGCGGGACAGGGGATAACACCGGGGAGCTGTTTTTT.

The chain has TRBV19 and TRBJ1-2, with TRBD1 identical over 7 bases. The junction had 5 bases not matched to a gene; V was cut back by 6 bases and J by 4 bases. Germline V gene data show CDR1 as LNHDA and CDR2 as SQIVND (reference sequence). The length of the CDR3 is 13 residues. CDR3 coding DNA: TGTGCCAGTAGCGCGACAGGGCTCTATGGCTACACCTTC. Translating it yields CASSATGLYGYTF.

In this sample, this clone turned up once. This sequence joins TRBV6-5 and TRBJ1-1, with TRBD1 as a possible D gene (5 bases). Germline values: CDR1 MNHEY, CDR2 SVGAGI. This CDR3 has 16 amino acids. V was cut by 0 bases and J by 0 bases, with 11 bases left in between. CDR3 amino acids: CASSYSGAGVNTEAFF. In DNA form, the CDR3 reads TGTGCCAGCAGTTACTCAGGGGCTGGGGTGAACACTGAAGCTTTCTTT.

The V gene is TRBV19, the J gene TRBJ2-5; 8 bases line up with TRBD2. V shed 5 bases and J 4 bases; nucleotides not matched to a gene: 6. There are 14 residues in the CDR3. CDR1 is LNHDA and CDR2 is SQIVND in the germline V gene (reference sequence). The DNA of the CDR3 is TGTGCCAGTAGTGCCCGGGGGGGACGAGAGACCCAGTACTTC. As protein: CASSARGGRETQYF.

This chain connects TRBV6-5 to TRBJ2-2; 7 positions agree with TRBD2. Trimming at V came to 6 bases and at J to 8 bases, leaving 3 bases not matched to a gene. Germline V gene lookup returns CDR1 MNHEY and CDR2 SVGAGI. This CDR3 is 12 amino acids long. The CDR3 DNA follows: TGTGCCAGCAGGGGAGGGATGGGGGAGCTGTTTTTT. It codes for CASRGGMGELFF.

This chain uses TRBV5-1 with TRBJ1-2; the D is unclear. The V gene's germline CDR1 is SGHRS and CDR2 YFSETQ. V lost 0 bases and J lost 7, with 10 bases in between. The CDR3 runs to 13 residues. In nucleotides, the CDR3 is TGCGCCAGCAGCTTGGCCCGATCCGGTGGCTACACCTTC. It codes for CASSLARSGGYTF.

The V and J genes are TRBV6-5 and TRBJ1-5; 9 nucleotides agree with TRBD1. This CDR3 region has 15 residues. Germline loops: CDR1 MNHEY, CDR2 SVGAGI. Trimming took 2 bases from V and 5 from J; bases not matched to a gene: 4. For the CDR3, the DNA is TGTGCCAGCAGTTACGGGACAGGGAGCGATCAGCCCCAGCATTTT. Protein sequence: CASSYGTGSDQPQHF.

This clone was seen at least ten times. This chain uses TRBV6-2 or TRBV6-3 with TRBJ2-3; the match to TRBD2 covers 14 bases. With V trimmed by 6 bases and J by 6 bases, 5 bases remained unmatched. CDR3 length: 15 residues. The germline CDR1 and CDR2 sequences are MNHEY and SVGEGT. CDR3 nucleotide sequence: TGTGCCAGCAGCAGGACTAGCGGGGGGTCGGATACGCAGTATTTT. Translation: CASSRTSGGSDTQYF.

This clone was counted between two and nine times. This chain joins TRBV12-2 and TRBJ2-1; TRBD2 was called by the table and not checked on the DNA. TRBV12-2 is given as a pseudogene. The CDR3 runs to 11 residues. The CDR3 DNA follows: TGTGCAAGTCGCACGAGAATTGAGCAGTTCTTC. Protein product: CASRTRIEQFF.

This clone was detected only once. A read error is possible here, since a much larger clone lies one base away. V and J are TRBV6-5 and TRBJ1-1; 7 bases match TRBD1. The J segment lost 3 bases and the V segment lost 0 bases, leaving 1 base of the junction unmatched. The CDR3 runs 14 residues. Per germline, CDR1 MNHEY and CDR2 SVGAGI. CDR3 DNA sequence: TGTGCCAGCAGTTACTCGAGGGGGCACACTGAAGCTTTCTTT. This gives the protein CASSYSRGHTEAFF.

This CDR3 reads CASSASRQGSEQYF. The CDR3 nucleotides are TGTGCCAGCAGCGCCTCCCGACAGGGTAGCGAGCAGTACTTC. The gene calls are TRBV2 and TRBJ2-7, with 7 bases lining up with TRBD1. With 6 bases clipped from V and 6 bases from J, the junction kept 11 bases outside the gene matches. The CDR3 covers 14 residues. Germline loops: CDR1 SNHLY, CDR2 FYNNEI.

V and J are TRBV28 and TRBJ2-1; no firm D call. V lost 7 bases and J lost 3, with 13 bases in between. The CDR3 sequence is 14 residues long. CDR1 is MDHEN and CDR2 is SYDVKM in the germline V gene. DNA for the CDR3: TGTGCCAGCATGAGCCCCGCCAACTACAATGAGCAGTTCTTC. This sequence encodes CASMSPANYNEQFF.

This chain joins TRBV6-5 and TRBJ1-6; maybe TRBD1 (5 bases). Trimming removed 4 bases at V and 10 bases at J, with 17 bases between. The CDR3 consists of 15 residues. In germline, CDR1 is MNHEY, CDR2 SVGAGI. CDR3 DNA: TGTGCCAGCAGTTCCCCTCCGGGGGTTAGCTCACCCCTCCACTTT. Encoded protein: CASSSPPGVSSPLHF.

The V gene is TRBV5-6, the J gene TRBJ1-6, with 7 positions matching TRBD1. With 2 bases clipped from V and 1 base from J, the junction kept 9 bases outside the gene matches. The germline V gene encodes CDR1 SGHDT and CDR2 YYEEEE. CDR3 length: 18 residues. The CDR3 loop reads CASSFRTGVSSYNSPLHF. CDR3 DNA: TGTGCCAGCAGCTTCCGGACAGGAGTGAGTTCCTATAATTCACCCCTCCACTTT.

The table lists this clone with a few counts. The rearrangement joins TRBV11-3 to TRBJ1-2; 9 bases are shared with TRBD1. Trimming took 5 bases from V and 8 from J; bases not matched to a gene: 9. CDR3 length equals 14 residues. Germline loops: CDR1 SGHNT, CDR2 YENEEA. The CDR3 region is CASSRPDRGGGYTF. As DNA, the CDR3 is TGTGCCAGCAGCCGACCGGACAGGGGAGGCGGCTACACCTTC.

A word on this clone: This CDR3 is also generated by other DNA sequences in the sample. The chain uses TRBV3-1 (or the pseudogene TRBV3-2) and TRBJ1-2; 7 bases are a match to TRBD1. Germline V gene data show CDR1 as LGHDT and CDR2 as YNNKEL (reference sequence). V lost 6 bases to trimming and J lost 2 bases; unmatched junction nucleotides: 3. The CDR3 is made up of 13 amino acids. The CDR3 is CASSPDRNYGYTF. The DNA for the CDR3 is TGTGCCAGCAGTCCGGACAGGAACTATGGCTACACCTTC.

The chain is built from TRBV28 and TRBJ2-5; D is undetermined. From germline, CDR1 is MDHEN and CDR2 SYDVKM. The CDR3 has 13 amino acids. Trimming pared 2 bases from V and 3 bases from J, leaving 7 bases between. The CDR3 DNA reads TGTGCCAGCAGTTTAGACTTAAAAGAGACCCAGTACTTC. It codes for CASSLDLKETQYF.

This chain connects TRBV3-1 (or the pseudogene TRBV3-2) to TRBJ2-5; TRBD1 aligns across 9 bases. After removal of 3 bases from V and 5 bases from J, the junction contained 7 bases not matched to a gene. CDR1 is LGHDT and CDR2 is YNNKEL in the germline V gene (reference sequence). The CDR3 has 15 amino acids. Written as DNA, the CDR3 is TGTGCCAGCAGCCAGAAGACAGGGGGTAGTGAGACCCAGTACTTC. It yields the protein CASSQKTGGSETQYF.